What follows describes a single TCR beta chain. Antigen: not known. The data belong to a study of radiation and T cells in renal cell carcinoma. Broader study findings: Pretreatment tumor biopsies were lacking, so baseline clonotypes are unknown. Top tumor clonotypes rose in blood 2 weeks post-radiation, then contracted.

V was cut by 4 bases and J by 4 bases, with 8 bases left in between. In germline, CDR1 is SGHRS, CDR2 YFSETQ. This CDR3 has 12 residues. Time point of the sample: baseline pretreatment blood. Treatment reported: 15 Gy SBRT to primary tumor, nephrectomy 4 weeks later. Serial blood draws occurred at baseline and 2 and 4 weeks post-SBRT. The patient's renal cell carcinoma had clear cell pathology. Data came from immunoSEQ multiplex PCR; TCRdb stores just in-frame clones and leaves some out. Among about 150,000 clones, about 87% were seen once, and the ten largest hold 4.1%. This chain connects TRBV5-1 to TRBJ1-1; D is unresolved. The material was blood, obtained from a patient whose treatment included radiotherapy and nephrectomy. The receptor was isolated from a woman in her sixties or seventies with renal cell carcinoma. CDR3 DNA: TGCGCCAGCAGCGCGGGTGCCACTGAAGCTTTCTTT. Translating gives CASSAGATEAFF.